This T cell receptor beta chain was captured in a study of identical twins. The CDR3 is 12 amino acids. Per germline, CDR1 WNHNN and CDR2 SYGVQD (reference sequence). V dropped 2 bases and J dropped 6 bases, with 4 bases sitting between them. TCRdb reanalysed the 5' RACE reads using MiXCR and keeps one entry per CDR3 protein. There are approximately 530,000 distinct CDR3 sequences in the sample; more than 20% occur only once, and approximately 0.48% lies in the top ten. These same data were also listed under a study on yellow fever vaccine responses in identical twins.

This chain uses TRBV10-1 with TRBJ2-2; D not resolved. The origin of this receptor is a woman aged 18-29 years in good health. Source material: CD4+ T cells sorted from blood. CDR3 amino acids: CASSELPGELFF. Written as DNA, the CDR3 is TGCGCCAGCAGTGAGCTCCCCGGGGAGCTGTTTTTT.